This TCR beta chain comes out of a study of siplizumab effects on memory and regulatory T cells. Concerning this clone: Its antigen is not known.

Here immunoSEQ multiplex PCR was the method, and the copy in TCRdb shows in-frame clones only, minus some. Altogether around 45,000 clones are present, roughly 87% being singletons, with the ten largest covering around 0.3%. V was pared by 3 bases and J by 7 bases, with 9 bases between. This CDR3 spans 11 amino acids. Looked up from germline, CDR1 is DFQATT and CDR2 is SNEGSKA (reference sequence). Regarding the study as a whole: Proliferating Tregs in siplizumab cultures were never verified as suppressive.

This clonotype originated in a human donor in good health. The chain recombines TRBV20-1 with TRBJ1-1; D unresolved. The sample taken for sequencing was naive CD8+ T cells sorted from blood. The CDR3 DNA reads TGCAGTGCTAGTTCTCTCAATGAAGCTTTCTTT. Its translation is CSASSLNEAFF.